These T cell receptor beta chains were read from a single sample in a study of T cell repertoires in cytomegalovirus infection. Their antigen targets remain unknown. TCRdb reprocessed the reads via MiXCR and lists one record per CDR3 protein. The repertoire consists of 60,000 to 85,000 distinct CDR3 sequences, with about 23% occurring once and the leading ten covering around 79%. Sequenced sample: PBMCs, sequenced either directly or after in vitro stimulation (not recorded which). The source is a human donor in good health (CMV status not recorded). Some clones in this sample may be carry-over from other donors' samples. CDR3s include the opening cysteine and the closing phenylalanine or tryptophan. A D gene is named only where the DNA matches it firmly. Clone size is stated in some rows and not others, as once, few, many or a class when expanded.

>TRBV6-6|.|.|TRBJ1-5
CASRQVRGDSNQPQHF
TGTGCCAGCAGGCAGGTCCGGGGCGATAGCAATCAGCCCCAGCATTTT
>TRBV19|TRBD2|.|TRBJ2-1
CASSIDLPSGVGSYNEQFF
TGTGCCAGTAGTATAGATCTGCCTAGCGGAGTGGGATCCTACAATGAGCAGTTCTTC
>TRBV7-8|TRBD1|.|TRBJ2-1
CASSLVRGQGNNEQFF
TGTGCCAGCAGCTTAGTCCGGGGACAGGGTAATAATGAGCAGTTCTTC
>TRBV15|.|.|TRBJ2-2
CATSRGSSGAGTGELFF
TGTGCCACCAGCAGAGGGTCTTCAGGGGCTGGCACCGGGGAGCTGTTTTTT
>TRBV7-2|.|.|TRBJ2-2
CASSFWDAGTGELFF
TGTGCCAGCAGCTTCTGGGACGCCGGCACCGGGGAGCTGTTTTTT
>TRBV27|.|.|TRBJ1-2
CASSPTGHFGYTF
TGTGCCAGCAGTCCTACGGGACACTTCGGCTACACCTTC
>TRBV20-1|.|.|TRBJ2-5
CSATLQGRGETQYF
TGCAGTGCTACCCTTCAGGGGAGGGGGGAGACCCAGTACTTC
>TRBV28|.|.|TRBJ1-2
CASSLAGRPIYGYTF
TGTGCCAGCAGTTTAGCGGGACGGCCTATCTATGGCTACACCTTC
>TRBV19|.|few|TRBJ1-5
CASSIVRTVGSQPQHF
TGTGCCAGTAGTATAGTCCGGACGGTGGGGAGTCAGCCCCAGCATTTT
>TRBV7-2|.|many|TRBJ1-6
CASSPPAYNSPLHF
TGTGCCAGCAGCCCCCCCGCCTATAATTCACCCCTCCACTTT
>TRBV12-3/TRBV12-4|TRBD1|many|TRBJ2-2
CASSFPGGDPNTGELFF
TGTGCCAGCAGTTTTCCAGGGGGCGACCCGAACACCGGGGAGCTGTTTTTT
>TRBV25-1|.|many|TRBJ2-5
CASSDFQVPSFQYF
TGTGCCAGCAGTGATTTTCAGGTCCCATCTTTCCAGTACTTC
>TRBV6-1|TRBD2|few|TRBJ2-3
CASLERDRADTQYF
TGTGCCAGCCTCGAGCGGGACCGGGCTGATACGCAGTATTTT
>TRBV6-2/TRBV6-3|.|many|TRBJ2-7
CASSGLDSEQYF
TGTGCCAGCAGTGGACTGGACTCCGAGCAGTACTTC
>TRBV7-9|.|.|TRBJ2-6
CAGRVSGANVLTF
TGTGCCGGCCGCGTCTCTGGGGCCAACGTCCTGACTTTC
>TRBV19|TRBD2|few|TRBJ2-1
CASTMEREDSYNEQFF
TGTGCCAGTACAATGGAGCGGGAGGACTCCTACAATGAGCAGTTCTTC
>TRBV6-2/TRBV6-3|TRBD1|few|TRBJ2-2
CASSRQGPTGELFF
TGTGCCAGCAGTCGACAGGGGCCGACCGGGGAGCTGTTTTTT
>TRBV2|TRBD1|.|TRBJ1-5
CASRPGQLNQPQHF
TGTGCCAGCAGACCGGGACAGCTCAATCAGCCCCAGCATTTT
>TRBV5-4|TRBD1|.|TRBJ2-2
CASSTIDRGSGELFF
TGTGCCAGCAGCACGATCGACAGGGGGTCCGGGGAGCTGTTTTTT
>TRBV11-3|.|many|TRBJ1-3
CASSSTSRNPGNTIYF
TGTGCCAGCAGCTCGACGTCCCGGAACCCTGGAAACACCATATATTTT
>TRBV3-1|.|.|TRBJ2-1
CASSQGAHYSAEQFF
TGTGCCAGCAGCCAAGGAGCCCACTATAGCGCTGAGCAGTTCTTC
>TRBV7-8|.|.|TRBJ1-1
CASSSLPGVNTEAFF
TGTGCCAGCAGCTCCCTCCCAGGTGTGAACACTGAAGCTTTCTTT
>TRBV12-3/TRBV12-4|.|.|TRBJ1-3
CASSLTTIYF
TGTGCCAGCAGCCTAACCACCATATATTTT
>TRBV4-1|.|hyperexpanded|TRBJ2-1
CASSQATSRYEQFF
TGCGCCAGCAGCCAAGCGACTAGTCGTTACGAGCAGTTCTTC
>TRBV28|.|many|TRBJ2-7
CASSLDLFRKGTYEQYF
TGTGCCAGCAGTTTAGATTTGTTTCGTAAGGGAACCTACGAGCAGTACTTC
>TRBV11-2|TRBD1|.|TRBJ1-2
CASSSLPSRTGGSGYTF
TGTGCCAGCAGCTCTCTACCTTCTCGGACAGGAGGGTCTGGCTACACCTTC
>TRBV6-5|TRBD1|.|TRBJ1-1
CASSYSTGEAAFF
TGTGCCAGCAGTTACTCGACAGGGGAGGCAGCTTTCTTT
>TRBV18|TRBD2|.|TRBJ2-1
CASSPTGGGEQFF
TGTGCCAGCTCACCAACGGGAGGGGGGGAGCAGTTCTTC
>TRBV28|.|few|TRBJ2-3
CASSLGQLRGDTQYF
TGTGCCAGCAGTTTAGGACAGCTACGGGGGGATACGCAGTATTTT